The 6 T cell receptor beta chains below all came from one sample that was sequenced in a study of blood T cells in healthy people across ages. With a J-beta primer mix and a sample-barcoded 5' primer, a second PCR ran about 7 to 11 cycles. TCRdb reprocessed the 5' RACE reads via MiXCR and lists one record per CDR3 protein. Of around 700,000 distinct CDR3 sequences in the sample, around a quarter are singletons; the top ten hold around 9.2%. These data were likewise used in another study, on T cells of mothers and their children.

Sequencing was performed on blood. Every receptor here comes from a boy younger than 18 in good health.

The chain combines TRBV3-1 with TRBJ2-5, with TRBD2 identical over 7 bases. Looked up from germline, CDR1 is LGHDT and CDR2 is YNNKEL (reference sequence). The J segment lost 2 bases and the V segment lost 0 bases, leaving 9 bases of the junction unmatched. There are 17 residues in the CDR3. CDR3 region: CASSQDPAASGQETQYF. CDR3 DNA: TGTGCCAGCAGCCAAGATCCCGCCGCTAGCGGACAAGAGACCCAGTACTTC.

This clonotype came up many times. The V gene is TRBV7-2, the J gene TRBJ2-7; unclear D gene. The CDR3 runs 12 residues. From germline, CDR1 is SGHTA and CDR2 FQGNSA. V was cut by 5 bases and J by 6 bases, with 11 bases left in between. In DNA form, the CDR3 reads TGTGCCAGCAGCCCACCCTTTGGCGAGCAGTACTTC. Translated, it gives CASSPPFGEQYF.

This clonotype was seen a handful of times. This sequence joins TRBV4-3 and TRBJ2-5, with D possibly being TRBD1 or TRBD2 (5 bases each). V gave up 0 bases and J gave up 5 bases, with 13 bases separating them. Germline CDR1 LGHNA, CDR2 YSLEER. The CDR3 spans 15 residues. CDR3 protein: CASSQDGGGIETQYF. CDR3 coding DNA: TGCGCCAGCAGCCAAGATGGTGGGGGTATCGAGACCCAGTACTTC.

This clonotype was seen a few times. The V call is TRBV7-2, the J call TRBJ2-4; TRBD1 might be the D (5 bases). The ends were cut back, 4 bases at V and 4 bases at J, with 14 bases in the middle. The germline gives CDR1 SGHTA, CDR2 FQGNSA. CDR3 length equals 15 residues. CDR3 loop: CASSSNPTVKNIQYF. Written as DNA, the CDR3 is TGTGCCAGCAGCTCCAACCCGACAGTAAAAAACATTCAGTACTTC.

The chain employs TRBV28 and TRBJ2-7; D might be TRBD2 (5 bases). The V gene's germline CDR1 is MDHEN and CDR2 SYDVKM. Trimming cost V 5 bases and J 6 bases, with 8 bases left between them. This CDR3 spans 11 amino acids. In DNA, the CDR3 is TGTGCCAGCAGTCGGGATACCGAGCAGTACTTC. Translation gives CASSRDTEQYF.

The chain links TRBV12-3 or TRBV12-4 to TRBJ2-5, with a possible D match to TRBD2 (6 bases). The ends were cut back, 3 bases at V and 2 bases at J, with 13 bases in the middle. This CDR3 spans 15 amino acids. The CDR3 here is CASSFEGRRQETQYF. CDR3 DNA sequence: TGTGCCAGCAGTTTCGAAGGGAGGCGGCAAGAGACCCAGTACTTC.